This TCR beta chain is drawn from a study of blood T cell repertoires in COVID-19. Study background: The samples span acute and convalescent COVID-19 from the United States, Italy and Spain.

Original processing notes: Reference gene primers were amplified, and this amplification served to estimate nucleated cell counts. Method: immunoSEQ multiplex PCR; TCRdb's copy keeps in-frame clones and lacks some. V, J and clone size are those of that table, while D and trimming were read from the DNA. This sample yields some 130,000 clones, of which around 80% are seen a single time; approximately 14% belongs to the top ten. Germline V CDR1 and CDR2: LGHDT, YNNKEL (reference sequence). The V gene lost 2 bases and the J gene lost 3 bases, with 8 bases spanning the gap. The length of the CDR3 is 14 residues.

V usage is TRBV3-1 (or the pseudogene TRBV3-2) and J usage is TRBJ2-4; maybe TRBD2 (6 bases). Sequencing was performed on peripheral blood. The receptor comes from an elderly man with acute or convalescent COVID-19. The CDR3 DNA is TGTGCCAGCAGCCAAAGGGGAGGCAAAAACATTCAGTACTTC. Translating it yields CASSQRGGKNIQYF.